This entry concerns a single T cell receptor beta chain. The antigen is not known. The data originate from a study of cytomegalovirus exposure and HLA in healthy donors. Germline V CDR1 and CDR2: SGDLS, YYNGEE. Trimming removed 0 bases from V and 5 bases from J; junction bases left unmatched: 7. CDR3 length equals 15 residues. Study results and caveats: Sequencing likely produced, as an artifact, a cluster of highly shared sequence variants. TCR beta chain V- and J-gene trimming was linked, in a later analysis, to a missense variant in DCLRE1C. Under in vitro conditions, three CMV-associated chains were confirmed as specific for CMV antigens.

Nominal health characterized the donors when sampled, though unrecorded immune exposures were likely. The PCR employed 60 Vbeta primers together with 13 Jbeta primers. Method: immunoSEQ multiplex PCR; TCRdb's copy keeps in-frame clones and lacks some. The table lists hundreds of thousands of clones, 76% of them singletons. Material: PBMCs. This receptor was taken from a man aged 18 to 30 in good health and CMV-seronegative. The J gene is TRBJ2-5, the V gene TRBV9, with TRBD2 identical over 7 bases. The CDR3 sequence is CASSVVGGGLETQYF. The CDR3 region has the DNA TGTGCCAGCAGCGTAGTTGGGGGGGGACTGGAGACCCAGTACTTC.